This TCR beta chain came from a study of beta chain features in type 1 diabetes. Study-level points and caveats: Within the patient group, naive, central memory and Treg TCRB repertoires appeared more similar to each other than within healthy donors. Type 1 diabetes patients had moderately but significantly shorter TCRB CDR3s in all four CD4+ subsets.

Trimming stripped 8 bases from V and 1 base from J, with 18 bases between. CDR1 LNHDA and CDR2 SQIVND come from the germline V gene (reference sequence). This CDR3 is built from 16 residues. This clone has more than one count but fewer than ten. Its matching antigen is unknown. Every isolated RNA sample was fully reverse transcribed, so sequencing captured expressed TCRB transcripts. The method was immunoSEQ multiplex PCR; TCRdb's version includes in-frame clones alone and lacks a portion of them. The sample has nearly 350,000 clones, around 9% seen once. The clonotype comes from a man aged 25-40 years with type 1 diabetes. Sequences were obtained from central memory CD4+ T cells from blood. J is TRBJ2-1 and V is TRBV19, with D possibly TRBD1 on 8 matching bases. The CDR3 reads CASASDRGGSYNEQFF. The CDR3 coding sequence is TGTGCCAGTGCCAGCGACAGGGGAGGGTCCTACAATGAGCAGTTCTTC.